These 26 T cell receptor beta chains were all obtained from the same sample, sequenced in a study of cytotoxic CD8 clonotypes in ibrutinib-treated CLL. Sequenced by immunoSEQ multiplex PCR; TCRdb stores in-frame clones only, minus some. This sample has some 200,000 clones, with just under 80% found just once. The source material was PBMCs, sampled after 12 months of ibrutinib treatment. These TCRs come from a human donor with chronic lymphocytic leukemia.

The chain has TRBV19 and TRBJ2-7, with TRBD2 identical over 8 bases. V dropped 7 bases and J dropped 4; count of bases not matched to a gene: 9. This CDR3 has 14 residues. Germline CDR1 and CDR2: LNHDA and SQIVND (reference sequence). The CDR3 is CASTPSGGSYEQYF. For the CDR3, the DNA is TGTGCCAGTACCCCCAGCGGGGGTTCATACGAGCAGTACTTC.

This chain uses TRBV30 with TRBJ2-1; 8 positions match TRBD2. This CDR3 contains 15 residues. Germline CDR1 is GTSNPN and CDR2 is SVGIG (reference sequence). J was trimmed by 1 base and V by 1 base; bases with no gene match: 3. CDR3 in amino acids: CAWSGGLGSYNEQFF. For the CDR3, the DNA is TGTGCCTGGAGTGGGGGACTAGGGTCCTACAATGAGCAGTTCTTC. The full variable domain, rest sourced from reference TRBV30 and TRBJ2-1, is SQTIHQWPATLVQPVGSPLSLECTVEGTSNPNLYWYRQAAGRGLQLLFYSVGIGQISSEVPQNLSASRPQDRQFILSSKKLLLSDSGFYLCAWSGGLGSYNEQFFGPGTRLTVL.

V and J are TRBV28 and TRBJ2-4, with 12 bases matching TRBD1. V trimming: 6 bases; J trimming: 7 bases; junction bases outside the gene matches: 4. The CDR3 has 14 amino acids. CDR1 MDHEN and CDR2 SYDVKM come from the germline V gene. CDR3 nucleotides: TGTGCCAGCAGGGGACAGGGGGCGAGGAACATTCAGTACTTC. Translating it yields CASRGQGARNIQYF.

This clone was found once. The chain is built from TRBV5-1 and TRBJ2-1, with TRBD2 matching 11 bases. This CDR3 has 16 residues. Germline V CDR1 and CDR2: SGHRS, YFSETQ. Germline trimming cut 2 bases from V and 3 bases from J; bases unmatched to any gene: 4. The CDR3 region has the DNA TGCGCCAGCAGCTTCCAGCTAGCGGGAGGCTACAATGAGCAGTTCTTC. It is translated as CASSFQLAGGYNEQFF.

The CDR3 DNA sequence: TGCGCCAGCAGCTTGGATTGGAGAGATACGCAGTATTTT. Its protein is CASSLDWRDTQYF. The chain couples TRBV5-1 to TRBJ2-3; no reliable D call. V lost 0 bases and J 5 bases, leaving 7 bases between the germline ends. This CDR3 spans 13 amino acids. Germline V gene lookup returns CDR1 SGHRS and CDR2 YFSETQ. The variable domain in full, completed from reference TRBV5-1 and TRBJ2-3, reads KAGVTQTPRYLIKTRGQQVTLSCSPISGHRSVSWYQQTPGQGLQFLFEYFSETQRNKGNFPGRFSGRQFSNSRSEMNVSTLELGDSALYLCASSLDWRDTQYFGPGTRLTVL.

CDR3 DNA sequence: TGTGCCAGCTTTTCCCCCTCCCGAAACTATGGCTACACCTTC. Its protein is CASFSPSRNYGYTF. The gene calls are TRBV27 and TRBJ1-2; no reliable D call. V was clipped by 8 bases and J by 2 bases, with 15 bases between them. Germline V CDR1 and CDR2: MNHEY, SMNVEV (reference sequence). This CDR3 has 14 amino acids.

J is TRBJ2-2 and V is TRBV2; D gene uncertain. Germline V gene data show CDR1 as SNHLY and CDR2 as FYNNEI. V was pared by 3 bases and J by 8 bases, with 10 bases between. The CDR3 has 13 amino acids. CDR3 region: CASSETSKGELFF. The CDR3 bases are TGTGCCAGCAGTGAGACTTCCAAGGGGGAGCTGTTTTTT.

The chain is built from TRBV10-2 and TRBJ1-2; possibly TRBD1 for D (6 bases). Germline values: CDR1 WSHSY, CDR2 SAAADI. V was pared by 2 bases and J by 2 bases, with 18 bases between. The CDR3 sequence is 17 residues long. The CDR3 protein is CASSEPPGADGNYGYTF. In DNA form, the CDR3 reads TGCGCCAGCAGTGAGCCGCCGGGGGCCGACGGCAACTATGGCTACACCTTC.

V and J are TRBV4-1 and TRBJ1-2; 7 nucleotides match TRBD1. Germline assignment: CDR1 MGHRA and CDR2 YSYEKL. J lost 4 bases, V lost 4 bases, and 9 bases had no gene match. The CDR3 has 15 amino acids. In DNA, the CDR3 is TGCGCCAGCAGCCCTATGCAGGGGGTCGTCTATGGCTACACCTTC. This codes for CASSPMQGVVYGYTF.

The rearrangement joins TRBV7-9 to TRBJ1-2; tentative D call: TRBD1 (5 bases). Trimming took off 5 bases at V and 4 bases at J, with 17 bases between the two ends. This CDR3 is 15 amino acids long. Per the germline V gene, CDR1 is SEHNR and CDR2 is FQNEAQ (reference sequence). The CDR3 DNA reads as TGTGCCAGCAGCCAAATAATAGGGGCTCTCTATGGCTACACCTTC. It translates to CASSQIIGALYGYTF.

The chain employs TRBV6-1 and TRBJ1-5; TRBD1 agrees at 7 bases. Germline lookup yields CDR1 MNHNS and CDR2 SASEGT. The CDR3 has 14 residues. V was clipped by 6 bases and J by 0 bases; unmatched bases: 2. CDR3 in DNA: TGTGCCAGCAGGACAGGGAGTAGCAATCAGCCCCAGCATTTT. Protein: CASRTGSSNQPQHF.

The rearrangement joins TRBV5-8 to TRBJ2-5; unclear D gene. The CDR3 sequence is 16 residues long. V gave up 4 bases and J gave up 1 base, with 17 bases separating them. Germline-derived CDR1 and CDR2 are SGHTS and YDEGEE. CDR3 nucleotide sequence: TGTGCCAGCAGCCGTGGGTCGGGCACAATCCAAGAGACCCAGTACTTC. This codes for CASSRGSGTIQETQYF.

The genes are TRBV15 and TRBJ2-7, with TRBD1 as a possible D gene (5 bases). From germline, CDR1 is LNHNV and CDR2 YYDKDF (reference sequence). V gave up 0 bases and J gave up 0 bases, with 12 bases separating them. This CDR3 is 16 amino acids long. The CDR3 is CATSRDIPGISYEQYF. CDR3 nucleotides: TGTGCCACCAGCAGAGATATCCCAGGGATCTCCTACGAGCAGTACTTC.

The CDR3 region is CASSLTWGPTDTQYF. The CDR3 region has the DNA TGTGCCAGCAGCTTAACCTGGGGGCCGACAGATACGCAGTATTTT. The chain recombines TRBV7-3 with TRBJ2-3; D perhaps matches TRBD1 (6 bases). There are 15 residues in the CDR3. Trimming took 0 bases from V and 3 from J, leaving 10 bases between them. Germline V gives CDR1 SGHTA, CDR2 FQGTGA. The full variable domain, with the rest looked up from reference TRBV7-3 and TRBJ2-3, is GAGVSQTPSNKVTEKGKYVELRCDPISGHTALYWYRQSLGQGPEFLIYFQGTGAADDSGLPNDRFFAVRPEGSVSTLKIQRTERGDSAVYLCASSLTWGPTDTQYFGPGTRLTVL.

The V gene is TRBV6-1, the J gene TRBJ2-7; 7 bases line up with TRBD2. Germline-derived CDR1 and CDR2 are MNHNS and SASEGT. After removal of 1 base from V and 4 bases from J, the junction contained 7 bases not matched to a gene. This CDR3 has 15 residues. CDR3 nucleotides: TGTGCCAGCAGTGAAGGATCTAGCGGCTTATACGAGCAGTACTTC. It codes for CASSEGSSGLYEQYF.

V usage is TRBV5-1 and J usage is TRBJ1-4; a weak D match, TRBD1 (5 bases). Trimming left V 1 base short and J 4 bases short, with 14 bases between. The germline V gene encodes CDR1 SGHRS and CDR2 YFSETQ. The CDR3 loop spans 16 amino acids. CDR3 in DNA: TGCGCCAGCAGCTTGCGGGGGACCCCTGATAATGAAAAACTGTTTTTT. This encodes CASSLRGTPDNEKLFF.

V usage is TRBV10-3 and J usage is TRBJ2-1, with no clear D. The V gene's germline CDR1 is ENHRY and CDR2 SYGVKD. Between the trimmed V and J ends, which lost 0 bases and 9 bases, there was a span of 12 bases. The CDR3 is 14 residues long. DNA of the CDR3: TGTGCCATCAGTGAGTCGGCCCCCCTCTCTGAGCAGTTCTTC. It yields the protein CAISESAPLSEQFF.

This clone was counted a few times. This chain uses TRBV27 with TRBJ1-3; D not certain. Germline CDR1 is MNHEY and CDR2 is SMNVEV (reference sequence). V gave up 5 bases and J gave up 0 bases, with 8 bases separating them. The CDR3 is 14 residues long. DNA for the CDR3: TGTGCCAGCAGTCTGACCCACTCTGGAAACACCATATATTTT. Translating it yields CASSLTHSGNTIYF.

The rearrangement links TRBV6-1 to TRBJ1-2; the D gene is possibly TRBD1 (5 bases). V lost 8 bases and J 3 bases, leaving 13 bases between the germline ends. The germline V gene has CDR1 MNHNS and CDR2 SASEGT. CDR3 length: 13 residues. CDR3 sequence reads: CASGPGRDYGYTF. In DNA form, the CDR3 reads TGTGCCAGCGGACCGGGACGCGACTATGGCTACACCTTC.

The J gene is TRBJ1-6, the V gene TRBV6-9; D remains ambiguous. The CDR3 totals 16 residues. The V end lost 5 bases, the J end lost 9 bases, and 20 bases lay between the germline ends. The germline V gene has CDR1 MNHGY and CDR2 SVAAGI. The chain's CDR3 is CASSTQPSPVGSPLHF. In DNA form, the CDR3 reads TGTGCCAGCAGTACTCAGCCCAGTCCGGTGGGTTCACCCCTCCACTTT.

The chain couples TRBV12-5 to TRBJ2-3; TRBD2 matches at 8 bases. CDR3 length equals 15 residues. V gave up 7 bases and J gave up 0 bases; unmatched junction bases: 6. Germline V CDR1 and CDR2: LGHNT, FRNRAP. CDR3: CASAPGLASTDTQYF. DNA of the CDR3: TGTGCTAGTGCCCCCGGACTAGCCAGCACAGATACGCAGTATTTT.

Only one count was recorded for this clone. The rearrangement links TRBV2 to TRBJ2-3; TRBD2 matches 10 bases. V was pared by 5 bases and J by 2 bases, with 13 bases of the junction left unmatched. The CDR3 totals 18 residues. Germline V lookup: CDR1 SNHLY, CDR2 FYNNEI. CDR3 protein: CASSLSYGLAENTDTQYF. The CDR3 DNA reads as TGTGCCAGCAGTCTCTCCTATGGACTAGCGGAAAACACAGATACGCAGTATTTT.

The chain recombines TRBV4-1 with TRBJ2-2; D uncertain. Per germline, CDR1 MGHRA and CDR2 YSYEKL. Trimming took 2 bases from V and 2 from J, leaving 9 bases between them. This CDR3 is built from 15 residues. DNA of the CDR3: TGCGCCAGCAGCCAATGGAGCTCCAACACCGGGGAGCTGTTTTTT. Protein product: CASSQWSSNTGELFF.

The chain links TRBV2 to TRBJ1-2, with 7 bases that match TRBD1. The CDR3 covers 15 residues. Germline trimming cut 6 bases from V and 3 bases from J; bases unmatched to any gene: 10. Looked up from germline, CDR1 is SNHLY and CDR2 is FYNNEI. CDR3 residues: CASRDPTGYYYGYTF. In DNA form, the CDR3 reads TGTGCCAGCAGAGACCCGACAGGGTACTACTATGGCTACACCTTC. The whole variable domain, filled in from reference TRBV2 and TRBJ1-2, reads EPEVTQTPSHQVTQMGQEVILRCVPISNHLYFYWYRQILGQKVEFLVSFYNNEISEKSEIFDDQFSVERPDGSNFTLKIRSTKLEDSAMYFCASRDPTGYYYGYTFGSGTRLTVV.

The chain employs TRBV7-3 and TRBJ2-1; D is perhaps TRBD2 (6 bases). Germline V lookup: CDR1 SGHTA, CDR2 FQGTGA. V was cut by 5 bases and J by 5 bases, with 13 bases left in between. This CDR3 contains 14 residues. The CDR3 coding sequence is TGTGCCAGCAGCCCCCCCGGGGGAAACAATGAGCAGTTCTTC. Translated, it gives CASSPPGGNNEQFF. Full variable domain (outside the CDR3, taken from reference TRBV7-3 and TRBJ2-1): GAGVSQTPSNKVTEKGKYVELRCDPISGHTALYWYRQSLGQGPEFLIYFQGTGAADDSGLPNDRFFAVRPEGSVSTLKIQRTERGDSAVYLCASSPPGGNNEQFFGPGTRLTVL.

V gene TRBV6-4 combines with J gene TRBJ2-7; 7 bases fit TRBD1. The CDR3 is made up of 16 amino acids. J was trimmed by 2 bases and V by 0 bases; bases with no gene match: 7. CDR1 is MRHNA, CDR2 SNTAGT, per germline. The DNA for the CDR3 is TGTGCCAGCAGTGACTCGAATTGGCAGGGGGCCTACGAGCAGTACTTC. Translating gives CASSDSNWQGAYEQYF.